This T cell receptor (beta chain) was found in a study of blood T cell repertoires in COVID-19. Study in general: The study drew acute and convalescent COVID-19 samples from the United States, Italy and Spain. The analysed material was cDNA or gDNA that came from T cells, B-cell-depleted T cells, or PBMCs.

Authors' data handling: Researchers report that nucleated cell counts were estimated from reference gene primer amplification. Measured with immunoSEQ multiplex PCR; TCRdb has only the in-frame clones, and not every one. V and J calls plus clone size are reproduced from that table; the DNA served to infer D and trimming. Of tens of thousands of clones in the sample, over 75% were seen once. The CDR3 contains 15 residues. In germline, CDR1 is GTSNPN, CDR2 SVGIG (reference sequence). Trimming removed 2 bases at V and 1 base at J, with 14 bases between. This clonotype was sampled from a woman aged 55-69 years with acute or convalescent COVID-19. This rearrangement joins TRBV30 to TRBJ1-1; tentative D call: TRBD1 (6 bases). Sample: peripheral blood. The CDR3 protein is CAWSSRGRGNTEAFF. The CDR3 DNA follows: TGTGCCTGGAGTAGCAGGGGCCGGGGGAACACTGAAGCTTTCTTT.